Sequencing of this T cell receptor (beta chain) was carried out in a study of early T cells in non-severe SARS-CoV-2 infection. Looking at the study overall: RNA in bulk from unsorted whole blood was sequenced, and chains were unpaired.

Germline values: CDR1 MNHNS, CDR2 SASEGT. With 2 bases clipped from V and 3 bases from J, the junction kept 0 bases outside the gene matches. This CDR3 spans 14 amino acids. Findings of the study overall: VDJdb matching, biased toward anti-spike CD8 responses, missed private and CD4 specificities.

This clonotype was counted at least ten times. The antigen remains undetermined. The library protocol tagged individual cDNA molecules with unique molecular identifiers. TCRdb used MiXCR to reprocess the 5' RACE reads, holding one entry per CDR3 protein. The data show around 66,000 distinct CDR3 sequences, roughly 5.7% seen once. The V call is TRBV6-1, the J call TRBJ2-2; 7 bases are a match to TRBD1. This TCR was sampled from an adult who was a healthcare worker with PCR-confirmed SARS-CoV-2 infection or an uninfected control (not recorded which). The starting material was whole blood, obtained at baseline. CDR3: CASSEQGDTGELFF. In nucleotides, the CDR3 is TGTGCCAGCAGTGAACAGGGGGACACCGGGGAGCTGTTTTTT.